This paragraph covers one TCR beta chain sequence. This clonotype was observed at least ten times. This receptor's antigen is unknown. Base qualities are not recorded, but no much larger clone differs from it by a single base. The data derive from a study of T cells in Graves' hyperthyroidism and ophthalmopathy (dated by TCRdb to about 2019). Background for the entire study: Peripheral blood was sampled at the time of initial diagnosis, prior to any treatment. To identify TCR V-J signatures that set the groups apart, the researchers used a discovery cohort of 100 patients, made up of some 41 with Graves' ophthalmopathy and some 60 with stable Graves' hyperthyroidism. Prospective prediction of ophthalmopathy was tested in an independent validation cohort consisting of fewer than 20 hyperthyroidism patients and around 17 patients who later progressed to ophthalmopathy. The approximately 100 discovery patients were randomly split 7:3 into training and test sets. The study also compared thyroid tissue and blood T-cell repertoires from about six Graves' hyperthyroidism patients. Following sampling, methimazole starting at 30 mg daily was given to hyperthyroidism patients, and high-dose intravenous methylprednisolone was given to ophthalmopathy patients. The paper reports TCR Vbeta CDR3 sequencing of about 140 peripheral blood samples: some 41 ophthalmopathy, under 85 hyperthyroidism and about 17 progressor patients. Beyond this particular receptor, the publication reports: Blood samples also contained most of the expanded thyroid clonotypes (frequency above 0.001), which suggests that blood repertoires may reflect thyroid immune responses. During validation, the model predicted progression to ophthalmopathy a median of about 6.5 months ahead of onset, with 60% to 71% sensitivity and almost 75% specificity. Ophthalmopathy was separated from stable hyperthyroidism by a 13 V-J signature model, with about 88% sensitivity and about 84% specificity obtained in cross-validation and 80%/75% obtained in testing. No statistical method was used to fix the sample size in advance, and group allocation was not hidden from the investigators.

The trim is 3 bases for V and 2 bases for J, with a gap of 13 bases between the germline ends. The germline V gene sets CDR1 to LGHNA and CDR2 to YNFKEQ. Spanning cysteine to phenylalanine, the CDR3 consists of 15 amino acids. Only the CDR3 DNA is retained, 45 bases long and in frame from the first base. The TCR beta CDR3 regions were amplified from the RNA transcripts. For the first round of RT-PCR on the TCR CDR3, the HTBI primer set was used together with the Qiagen OneStep RT-PCR kit. Libraries were constructed in a second round of multiplex PCR, after which size selection and purification were carried out. Paired-end sequencing of the libraries was performed with 100 bp reads on an Illumina HiSeq2000. The source study handled its data this way. Raw data were processed with SOAPnuke, discarding reads with adapters, uncalled bases, mean Phred below 15, or no exact constant-primer or identifier match. COPE v1.2.5 was used to merge high-quality paired reads, and clonotypes were defined as unique nucleotide sequences. MiTCR v1.1 was used to align the clonotypes against IMGT TRBV, TRBD and TRBJ reference segments. Analysis was restricted to V-J combinations with a frequency above 0.0001, which covered roughly 99% of repertoires. A TCS score was defined as the ratio between F50 (clonal expansion) and ExV (chaos), using BLOSUM62-based TCRdist between CDR3 peptides within each V-J. Welch's t-statistics and random forest reduced around 510 V-J features to roughly 13, which were used in a naive Bayes classifier (R e1071). TCRdb reran the public reads through fastp at Q25 and MiXCR, keeping productive beta chains. Under each unique CDR3 protein, matching rows form one entry showing the most common genes and DNA. V and J calls and clone size were set by TCRdb, not the authors. This sample gives approximately 400,000 distinct CDR3 sequences in total; approximately 14% of them show up just once. The ten largest clones take up 13% to 15% of the sample.

Graves' hyperthyroidism was defined as stable when no progression to ophthalmopathy occurred over 18 months of follow-up. The hyperthyroidism patients were between 18 and 65 years old and newly diagnosed, with a disease duration of less than 2 months. Any patient with an uncontrolled infection, another autoimmune disease, pregnancy or lactation was excluded. Diagnoses were based on clinical symptoms, serum thyroxine and TRAb, thyroid ultrasound and orbital computed tomography. PBMCs were separated from under 12 ml of fresh peripheral blood using Ficoll-Paque density gradient centrifugation. Trizol reagent was used to extract total RNA, and RNA quality was then checked on an Agilent 2100 Bioanalyzer.

The clonotype originates from a woman in her late teens or twenties with Graves' hyperthyroidism. Sequences were obtained from blood. The chain uses TRBV4-2 and TRBJ2-5; 5 matching bases give a weak D call of TRBD2. The CDR3 sequence is CASSHGLGVQETQYF. In nucleotides, the sequence is TGTGCCAGCAGCCACGGACTTGGTGTGCAAGAGACCCAGTACTTC.